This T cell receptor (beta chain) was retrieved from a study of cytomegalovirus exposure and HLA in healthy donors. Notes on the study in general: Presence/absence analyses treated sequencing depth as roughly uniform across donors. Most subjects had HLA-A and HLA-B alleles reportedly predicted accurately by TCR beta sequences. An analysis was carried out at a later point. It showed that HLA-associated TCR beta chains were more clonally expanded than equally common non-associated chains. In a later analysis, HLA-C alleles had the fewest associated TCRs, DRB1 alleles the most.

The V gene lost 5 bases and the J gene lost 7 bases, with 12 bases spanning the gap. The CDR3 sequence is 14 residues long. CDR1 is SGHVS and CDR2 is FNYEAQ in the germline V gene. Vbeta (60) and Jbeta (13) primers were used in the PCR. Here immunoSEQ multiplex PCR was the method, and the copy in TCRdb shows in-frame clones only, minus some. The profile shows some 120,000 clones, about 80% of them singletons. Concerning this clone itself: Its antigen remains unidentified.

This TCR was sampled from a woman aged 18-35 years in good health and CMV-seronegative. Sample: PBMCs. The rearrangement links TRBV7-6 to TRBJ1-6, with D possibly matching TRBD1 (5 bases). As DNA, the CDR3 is TGTGCCAGCAGCCCTACAGGAAAGAATTCACCCCTCCACTTT. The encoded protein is CASSPTGKNSPLHF. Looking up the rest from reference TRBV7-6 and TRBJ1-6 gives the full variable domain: GAGVSQSPRYKVTKRGQDVALRCDPISGHVSLYWYRQALGQGPEFLTYFNYEAQQDKSGLPNDRFSAERPEGSISTLTIQRTEQRDSAMYRCASSPTGKNSPLHFGNGTRLTVT.